Detailed here is one TCR beta chain. The antigen is unknown. These data come from a study of beta chain features in type 1 diabetes. For the study at large: Regarding age, gender and cell yields, patients proved similar to healthy donors. Whole-study findings and limits: Moderately but significantly shorter TCRB CDR3s were found in Type 1 diabetes patients in all four CD4+ subsets. Among patients, naive, central memory and Treg TCRB repertoires appeared more similar than among healthy donors. Any HLA-type effect on TCRB rearrangement remained unresolved here. PCR may have favored shorter templates equally in patients and controls.

Expressed TCRB transcripts were sequenced, since all the RNA that had been isolated was reverse transcribed. The assay was immunoSEQ multiplex PCR, and TCRdb's table has in-frame clones only and misses some. The table has fewer than 45,000 clones, approximately 60% seen once; the top ten hold about 1.7%. The sample consisted of Tregs from blood. The TCR originated in a man under 40 with type 1 diabetes. Some clones in this sample may be carry-over from other donors' samples.

The chain's CDR3 is CASSKGQTPQETQYF. CDR3 sequence (DNA): TGTGCCAGCAGCAAAGGACAGACCCCGCAAGAGACCCAGTACTTC. V usage is TRBV7-9 and J usage is TRBJ2-5; a weak D match, TRBD1 (6 bases). Trimming shortened V by 5 bases and J by 2 bases, and 15 bases separated the two germline ends. CDR1 is SEHNR, CDR2 FQNEAQ, per germline (reference sequence). This CDR3 spans 15 amino acids.